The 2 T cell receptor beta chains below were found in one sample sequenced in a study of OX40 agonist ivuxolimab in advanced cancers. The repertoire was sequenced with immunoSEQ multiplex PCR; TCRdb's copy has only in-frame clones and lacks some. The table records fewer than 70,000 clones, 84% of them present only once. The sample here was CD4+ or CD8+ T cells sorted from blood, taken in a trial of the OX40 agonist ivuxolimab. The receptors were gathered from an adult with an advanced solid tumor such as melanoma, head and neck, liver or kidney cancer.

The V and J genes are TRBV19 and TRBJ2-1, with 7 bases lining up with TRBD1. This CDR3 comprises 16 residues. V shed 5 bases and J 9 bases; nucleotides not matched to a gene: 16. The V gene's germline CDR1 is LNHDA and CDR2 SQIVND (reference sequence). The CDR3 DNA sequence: TGTGCCAGTAGTCCAACCCAAACGAAGACAGGGACTGAGCAGTTCTTC. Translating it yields CASSPTQTKTGTEQFF.

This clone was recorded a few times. The CDR3 DNA is TGTGCCAGCAGTTACTCCGGACTAGCGGCCTACGAGCAGTACTTC. It codes for CASSYSGLAAYEQYF. V usage is TRBV6-5 and J usage is TRBJ2-7, with TRBD2 identical over 10 bases. Germline assignment: CDR1 MNHEY and CDR2 SVGAGI. The V segment lost 0 bases and the J segment 2 bases; nucleotides outside the gene matches: 1. The CDR3 length is 15 residues.